This TCR beta chain was recorded in a study of shared clonotypes between healthy human individuals. General study points: Sequencing depth was expected to affect clonotype sharing among donors. Of the naive CD4 clonotypes, around 5.2% were shared across a few donors.

The CDR3 runs 13 residues. Germline lookup yields CDR1 SGHRS and CDR2 YFSETQ. About this clone itself: The antigen remains undetermined.

In the authors' workflow: Filtering of immunoSEQ junctional sequences could not match full-length read filtering. TCRdb's copy holds only in-frame clones and misses some; the assay was immunoSEQ multiplex PCR. Clone size and the V and J calls come from that table; the DNA yielded D and trimming. The sample yields around 700,000 clones, around 72% seen once. The chain has TRBV5-1 and TRBJ2-5; D unresolved. The J call may be faulty, since TRBJ2-7 better matches the DNA end. The sample taken for sequencing was memory CD4+ T cells sorted from blood. Subset here: CD45RA-negative fraction. The receptor comes from a woman aged 25 to 39 in good health. In nucleotides, the CDR3 is TGCGCCAGCGCGTCGCCTCCTTCCGACGAGCAGTACTTC. This gives the protein CASASPPSDEQYF.